The rows below give T cell receptor beta chains drawn from one sample of a study of regulatory T cells in long-lasting Graves disease. TCRdb analysed the multiplex PCR reads with MiXCR anew, one entry per CDR3 protein. The top ten hold more than 35% of the sample, which has hundreds of thousands of distinct CDR3 sequences, under 20% seen once. The sequencing used peripheral blood mononuclear cells (PBMCs), collected at new diagnosis, from a patient treated with antithyroid drugs. The receptors were sampled from a female donor with Graves disease. The CDR3 runs from the conserved cysteine through the conserved F or W. The order of the fields is D gene, V gene, clone size, J gene, CDR3 DNA, CDR3 protein. A D gene is named only where the DNA matches it firmly. Clone size is shown for a subset of rows, as once, few, many or a class of expanded clone.

NA,TRBV12-3/TRBV12-4,NA,TRBJ2-5,TGTGCCAGCAGTTTCCCCCTCGTGGGACCCCAAGAGACCCAGTACTTC,CASSFPLVGPQETQYF
NA,TRBV7-6,NA,TRBJ2-3,TGTGCCAGCAGCCCCTCCCCATACGCTAGGGGGAGCGAGGATACGCAGTATTTT,CASSPSPYARGSEDTQYF
NA,TRBV6-1,many,TRBJ2-5,TGTGCCAGCAGCTTTACCGGGACGGGGGCAGTAGAGACCCAGTACTTC,CASSFTGTGAVETQYF
TRBD2,TRBV13,few,TRBJ2-7,TGTGCCAGCAGCTCGGGAGGGGAGCCCTACGAGCAGTACTTC,CASSSGGEPYEQYF
NA,TRBV12-3/TRBV12-4,many,TRBJ2-7,TGTGCCAGCAGTTTAGGCCGGGGCTCACCCTACGAGCAGTACTTC,CASSLGRGSPYEQYF
NA,TRBV27,few,TRBJ2-5,TGTGCCAGCAGTTTTTCGTTGTCTTCGGAGACCCAGTACTTC,CASSFSLSSETQYF
NA,TRBV12-3/TRBV12-4,NA,TRBJ2-1,TGTGCCAGCAGCCGTGGAAGCTACGATGAGCAGTTCTTC,CASSRGSYDEQFF
TRBD2,TRBV7-3,many,TRBJ2-1,TGTGCCAGCAGCTTATCAGCGGGAGTCGCCTACAATGAGCAGTTCTTC,CASSLSAGVAYNEQFF
NA,TRBV6-2/TRBV6-3,NA,TRBJ2-1,TGTGCCAGCAGTTACCCCAACCGCCACAATGAGCAGTTCTTC,CASSYPNRHNEQFF
TRBD2,TRBV3-1,many,TRBJ2-5,TGTGCCAGCAGCCCCGAGTTAGCGGGACCGGAGACCCAGTACTTC,CASSPELAGPETQYF
NA,TRBV11-3,many,TRBJ2-2,TGTGCCAGCAGCTTAGGAGGGCCGGAGAACACCGGGGAGCTGTTTTTT,CASSLGGPENTGELFF
TRBD2,TRBV2,few,TRBJ2-2,TGTGCCAGCAGTGACGCTAGCGGGGGACGAGACACCGGGGAGCTGTTTTTT,CASSDASGGRDTGELFF
NA,TRBV3-1,NA,TRBJ2-1,TGTGCCAGCAGCTGGTCGGCGGGCAATACGTACAATGGGCGGTTCTTC,CASSWSAGNTYNGRFF
NA,TRBV30,NA,TRBJ2-3,TGTGCCGCGGTGGTAGATACGCAGTATTTT,CAAVVDTQYF
NA,TRBV2,many,TRBJ1-1,TGTGCCAGCAGTGCGGGGGCTGGTACTGAAGCTTTCTTT,CASSAGAGTEAFF
NA,TRBV24-1,many,TRBJ1-5,TGTGCCACCAGTGACCGTTACATGAATCAGCCCCAGCATTTT,CATSDRYMNQPQHF
NA,TRBV11-2,many,TRBJ2-7,TGTGCCAGCAGCGACCCCGCGGGACAGAGCGCTTACGAGCAGTACTTC,CASSDPAGQSAYEQYF
TRBD2,TRBV20-1,NA,TRBJ2-5,TGCAGTGCTAGCAGTCTAGCGGGAGGTTGGGAGACCCAGTACTTC,CSASSLAGGWETQYF
NA,TRBV6-2/TRBV6-3,many,TRBJ2-7,TGTGCCAGCAGTGAAATCTTGGGAGAAGCCTACGAGCAGTACTTC,CASSEILGEAYEQYF
TRBD1,TRBV20-1,few,TRBJ2-1,TGCAGTGCTCACCCAGGGGGTCAATGGGTTTACAATGAGCAGTTCTTC,CSAHPGGQWVYNEQFF
NA,TRBV4-2,many,TRBJ1-5,TGTGCCAGCAGTCCAGTCCGGGAAGGAGTGAATCAGCCCCAGCATTTT,CASSPVREGVNQPQHF
NA,TRBV3-1,many,TRBJ2-1,TGTGCCAGCATCGGACTTTCTAATGAGCAGTTCTTC,CASIGLSNEQFF
NA,TRBV11-3,many,TRBJ2-7,TGTGCCAGCAGCTTAGTGGCCATTGACGAGCAGTACTTC,CASSLVAIDEQYF
TRBD1,TRBV10-3,many,TRBJ2-7,TGTGCCATCAGTGAGACTGCCGACAGGGGATTTCCCCACGAGCAGTACTTC,CAISETADRGFPHEQYF
TRBD1,TRBV6-1,NA,TRBJ2-7,TGTGTTAGCAGTACGACAGGGGGCGGCTACGAGCAGTACTTC,CVSSTTGGGYEQYF
TRBD2,TRBV4-1,many,TRBJ2-7,TGCGCCAGCAGCCTAGCCGGGACTAACTCCTACGAGCAGTACTTC,CASSLAGTNSYEQYF
TRBD1,TRBV2,few,TRBJ1-1,TGTGCCAGCAGACAAGAGGACAGGAGGAACACTGAAGCTTTCTTT,CASRQEDRRNTEAFF
NA,TRBV30,many,TRBJ1-1,TGTGCCTGGAGCCGCTGGGGGGGGCGTGAGAACACTGAAGCTTTCTTT,CAWSRWGGRENTEAFF
TRBD2,TRBV28,many,TRBJ2-7,TGTGCCAGCAGTTACACGTCCAGCGGGGGCAAGGACGAGCAGCACTTC,CASSYTSSGGKDEQHF
NA,TRBV24-1,many,TRBJ2-5,TGTGCCACCAGTGAAACGACAGACCAAGAGACCCAGTACTTC,CATSETTDQETQYF
NA,TRBV6-2/TRBV6-3,many,TRBJ1-2,TGTGCCAGCAGTTACGGAGGAAGGGGCAGACGCTATGGCTACACCTTC,CASSYGGRGRRYGYTF
NA,TRBV7-2,few,TRBJ2-7,TGTGCCAGCCGGGGGTTAGCGCGGGAGCAGTACTTC,CASRGLAREQYF
TRBD1,TRBV6-1,NA,TRBJ1-5,TGTGCCAGCAGTCGCCACTTACAGGGTACAGGGGGGGATAGCAATCAGCCCCAGCATTTT,CASSRHLQGTGGDSNQPQHF
TRBD2,TRBV12-3/TRBV12-4,many,TRBJ2-1,TGTGCCAGCAGTAAGACTAGCGGGAGTATAGCTGAGCAGTTCTTC,CASSKTSGSIAEQFF
NA,TRBV28,many,TRBJ1-5,TGTGCCAGCAGCCGAGGGCGTCGGGGAACGAGCAATCAGCCCCAGCATTTT,CASSRGRRGTSNQPQHF